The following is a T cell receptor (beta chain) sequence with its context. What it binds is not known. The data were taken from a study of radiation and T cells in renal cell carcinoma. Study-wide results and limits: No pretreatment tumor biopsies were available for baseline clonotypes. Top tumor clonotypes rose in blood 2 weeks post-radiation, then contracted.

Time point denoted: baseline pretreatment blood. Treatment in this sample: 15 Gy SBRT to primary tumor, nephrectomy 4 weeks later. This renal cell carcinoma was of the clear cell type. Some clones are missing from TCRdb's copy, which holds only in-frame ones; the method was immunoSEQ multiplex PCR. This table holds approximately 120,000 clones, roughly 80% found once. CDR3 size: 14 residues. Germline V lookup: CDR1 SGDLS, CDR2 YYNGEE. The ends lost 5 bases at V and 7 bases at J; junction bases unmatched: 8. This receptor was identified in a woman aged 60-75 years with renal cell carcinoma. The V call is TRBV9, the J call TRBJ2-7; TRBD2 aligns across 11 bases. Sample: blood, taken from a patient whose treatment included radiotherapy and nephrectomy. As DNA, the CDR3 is TGTGCCAGCAGAAAACTAGCGGGAGCGGGAGAGCAGTACTTC. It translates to CASRKLAGAGEQYF.